One and the same sample provided the 10 T cell receptor beta chains below, sequenced in a study of PD-1 blockade in classical Hodgkin lymphoma. TCRdb's table, derived via immunoSEQ multiplex PCR, lists solely in-frame clones and lacks some. The sample shows approximately 99,000 clones, approximately 90% of them seen only once. Autologous stem cell transplantation was followed by relapse in every patient, and brentuximab vedotin exposure varied. The specimen was peripheral blood mononuclear cells (PBMCs), collected before the second cycle of nivolumab. The receptor source for this set is a human donor with classical Hodgkin lymphoma.

The chain couples TRBV18 to TRBJ1-1; D is possibly TRBD1 (6 bases). Trimming shortened V by 0 bases and J by 2 bases, and 13 bases separated the two germline ends. In germline, CDR1 is KGHSH, CDR2 LQKENI. The CDR3 is made up of 16 amino acids. CDR3 amino acids: CASSPPMDSTNTEAFF. DNA for the CDR3: TGTGCCAGCTCACCACCTATGGACAGTACTAACACTGAAGCTTTCTTT.

A single count supports this clone. The chain recombines TRBV4-3 with TRBJ1-3; D unresolved. The CDR3 loop spans 12 amino acids. Trimming took off 6 bases at V and 4 bases at J, with 7 bases between the two ends. Germline CDR1 LGHNA, CDR2 YSLEER. The CDR3 DNA reads as TGCGCCAGCAGAAAGGAGGGAAACACCATATATTTT. Its protein is CASRKEGNTIYF.

Only one count was recorded for this clone. The gene calls are TRBV7-9 and TRBJ1-1; maybe TRBD1 (6 bases). Deletions cut 3 bases from V and 4 bases from J, with 15 bases between. Germline CDR1 is SEHNR and CDR2 is FQNEAQ (reference sequence). The CDR3 totals 15 residues. The CDR3 nucleotides are TGTGCCAGCAGCTTGGCGGAGGGGGGAGGCACTGAAGCTTTCTTT. Protein sequence: CASSLAEGGGTEAFF.

The J gene is TRBJ2-6, the V gene TRBV21-1. TRBV21-1 is a documented pseudogene. This CDR3 has 18 residues. In nucleotides, the CDR3 is TGTGCCAGCAGCAAAGGGGCCAGCGAGTATTCTGGGGCCAACGTCCTGACTTTC. Translation gives CASSKGASEYSGANVLTF.

The chain couples TRBV11-2 to TRBJ1-4; 8 bases match TRBD1. After removal of 4 bases from V and 5 bases from J, the junction contained 12 bases not matched to a gene. There are 17 residues in the CDR3. Per germline, CDR1 SGHAT and CDR2 FQNNGV. The CDR3 is CASSSNLWDRKNEKLFF. DNA for the CDR3: TGTGCCAGCAGCTCAAACCTTTGGGACAGGAAGAATGAAAAACTGTTTTTT.

The chain couples TRBV10-3 to TRBJ2-7; no reliable D call. Germline-derived CDR1 and CDR2 are ENHRY and SYGVKD. The CDR3 has 11 residues. V was shortened by 3 bases and J by 6 bases, with 6 bases between the two germline ends. Here the CDR3 reads CAISESGEQYF. The CDR3 DNA follows: TGTGCCATCAGTGAATCAGGCGAGCAGTACTTC.

V usage is TRBV5-4 and J usage is TRBJ2-7; TRBD2 matches 14 bases. This CDR3 has 14 residues. Trimming at V came to 4 bases and at J to 7 bases, leaving 4 bases not matched to a gene. In germline, CDR1 is SGHNT, CDR2 YYREEE (reference sequence). This CDR3 reads CASSVGLAGDEQYF. DNA for the CDR3: TGTGCCAGCAGCGTGGGACTAGCGGGAGATGAGCAGTACTTC. Variable domain in full (rest from reference TRBV5-4 and TRBJ2-7): ETGVTQSPTHLIKTRGQQVTLRCSSQSGHNTVSWYQQALGQGPQFIFQYYREEENGRGNFPPRFSGLQFPNYSSELNVNALELDDSALYLCASSVGLAGDEQYFGPGTRLTVT.

This clone appeared once. This sequence joins TRBV4-1 and TRBJ2-5; D is ambiguous. Germline V gene sequence: CDR1 MGHRA, CDR2 YSYEKL. The V end lost 4 bases, the J end lost 2 bases, and 11 bases lay between the germline ends. The length of the CDR3 is 14 residues. For the CDR3, the DNA is TGCGCCAGCAGCCCGGACCCCCATCAAGAGACCCAGTACTTC. It encodes CASSPDPHQETQYF.

This sequence joins TRBV5-1 and TRBJ2-5, with 8 bases fitting TRBD1. The J call may be incorrect, as the DNA end agrees better with TRBJ2-7. This CDR3 spans 15 amino acids. The germline gives CDR1 SGHRS, CDR2 YFSETQ. The CDR3 sequence: CASSFQGASTYEQYF. CDR3 nucleotide sequence: TGCGCCAGCAGCTTTCAGGGGGCAAGTACTTACGAGCAGTACTTC.

V and J are TRBV19 and TRBJ2-1; D not resolved. Trimming left V 3 bases short and J 6 bases short, with 9 bases between. The germline CDR1 and CDR2 sequences are LNHDA and SQIVND (reference sequence). This CDR3 is built from 13 residues. The CDR3 DNA sequence: TGTGCCAGTAGTATGGGGAAGGGCAATGAGCAGTTCTTC. Its translation: CASSMGKGNEQFF.